Below are 23 T cell receptor beta chains sequenced from a single sample in a study of regulatory T cells in long-lasting Graves disease. Assembly of TCR beta libraries relied on iRepertoire HTBI primers together with Arm-PCR of CDR3 regions. TCRdb re-analysed the multiplex PCR reads in MiXCR, keeping a single row per CDR3 protein. This table holds roughly 300,000 distinct CDR3 sequences, roughly 21% found once. Time point given: persistent/refractory GD, antithyroid drugs over 5 years with positive TRAb. Scientists built the TCR library using RNA that was extracted from PBMCs. Specimen: peripheral blood mononuclear cells (PBMCs), collected when the disease was refractory, from a patient treated with antithyroid drugs. These receptors all come from a female donor with Graves disease.

This clonotype has a count of ten or more. The gene calls are TRBV2 and TRBJ2-6, with D hard to call. The germline V gene has CDR1 SNHLY and CDR2 FYNNEI. The CDR3 runs to 14 residues. The ends were cut back, 5 bases at V and 1 base at J, with 6 bases in the middle. For the CDR3, the DNA is TGTGCCAGCAGTTGGGGATCTGGGGCCAACGTCCTGACTTTC. It translates to CASSWGSGANVLTF.

This clonotype was detected many times. This chain links TRBV2 with TRBJ2-7, with 10 nucleotides matching TRBD1. V dropped 4 bases and J dropped 2; count of bases not matched to a gene: 5. This CDR3 contains 15 residues. Germline-derived CDR1 and CDR2 are SNHLY and FYNNEI. CDR3 loop: CASSALGTGAYEQYF. CDR3 DNA: TGTGCCAGCAGTGCCCTCGGGACAGGGGCCTACGAGCAGTACTTC.

As concerns this clonotype: A read error may explain this, as a much larger clone is one base away. The V call is TRBV9, the J call TRBJ1-5; 7 bases are a match to TRBD1. CDR3 size: 15 residues. The V gene's germline CDR1 is SGDLS and CDR2 YYNGEE. V lost 0 bases, J lost 9 bases, and 9 bases stayed unmatched. CDR3 DNA: TGTGCCAGCAGCGTAGGAGGAGGGGGCAGACGGCCCCAGCATTTT. Its protein product is CASSVGGGGRRPQHF. Full variable domain (outside the CDR3, taken from reference TRBV9 and TRBJ1-5): DSGVTQTPKHLITATGQRVTLRCSPRSGDLSVYWYQQSLDQGLQFLIQYYNGEERAKGNILERFSAQQFPDLHSELNLSSLELGDSALYFCASSVGGGGRRPQHFGDGTRLSIL.

The rearrangement links TRBV3-1 to TRBJ2-7, with a tentative D call TRBD2 (6 bases). CDR1 and CDR2 (germline): LGHDT, YNNKEL (reference sequence). This CDR3 contains 14 residues. Trimming removed 2 bases from V and 5 bases from J, with 13 bases in between. The CDR3 is CASSQFTGANEQYF. In nucleotides, the CDR3 is TGTGCCAGCAGCCAATTCACGGGAGCCAACGAGCAGTACTTC.

CDR3 coding DNA: TGTGCCAGCAGCAAAGGGGGGGGCGGGAGGCGGAAAGAGACCCAGTACTTC. This sequence encodes CASSKGGGGRRKETQYF. V and J are TRBV7-9 and TRBJ2-5, with 8 bases matching TRBD2. The CDR3 runs 17 residues. CDR1 SEHNR and CDR2 FQNEAQ come from the germline V gene (reference sequence). Trimming cost V 5 bases and J 3 bases; bases outside gene matches: 14. The entire variable domain, with the rest obtained from reference TRBV7-9 and TRBJ2-5, is as follows: DTGVSQNPRHKITKRGQNVTFRCDPISEHNRLYWYRQTLGQGPEFLTYFQNEAQLEKSRLLSDRFSAERPKGSFSTLEIQRTEQGDSAMYLCASSKGGGGRRKETQYFGPGTRLLVL.

A few counts support this clonotype. A far larger clone differs by one base, so this is likely a read error. The chain has TRBV28 and TRBJ2-1; D possibly corresponds to TRBD2 (6 bases). The CDR3 consists of 15 residues. Per the germline V gene, CDR1 is MDHEN and CDR2 is SYDVKM. Trimming removed 2 bases at V and 10 bases at J, with 18 bases between. The CDR3 bases are TGTGCCAGCAGTTTAATGGGGGGAGCAGTAAACGAGCAGTTCTTC. Amino acids: CASSLMGGAVNEQFF.

This clonotype was detected only a few times. V gene TRBV20-1 combines with J gene TRBJ2-5; TRBD2 aligns across 10 bases. Unmatched junction bases numbered 8, after V lost 3 bases and J lost 7 bases. The germline V gene encodes CDR1 DFQATT and CDR2 SNEGSKA (reference sequence). The CDR3 runs to 14 residues. In nucleotides, the CDR3 is TGCAGTGCTAGTGGGCTAGCGGGAGAGTTGACCCAGTACTTC. It encodes CSASGLAGELTQYF.

In its sample, this clonotype was seen many times. V is TRBV7-9 and J is TRBJ1-1; TRBD1 might be the D (5 bases). The CDR3 runs to 13 residues. Germline CDR1 and CDR2: SEHNR and FQNEAQ (reference sequence). Trimming removed 10 bases at V and 2 bases at J, with 14 bases between. The DNA for the CDR3 is TGTGCCACCGGGACGGAACTAAACACTGAAGCTTTCTTT. This gives the protein CATGTELNTEAFF. The variable domain in full, with the rest retrieved from reference TRBV7-9 and TRBJ1-1, is DTGVSQNPRHKITKRGQNVTFRCDPISEHNRLYWYRQTLGQGPEFLTYFQNEAQLEKSRLLSDRFSAERPKGSFSTLEIQRTEQGDSAMYLCATGTELNTEAFFGQGTRLTVV.

This chain joins TRBV19 and TRBJ1-2, with 7 nucleotides matching TRBD1. This CDR3 has 15 residues. Germline V gene data show CDR1 as LNHDA and CDR2 as SQIVND (reference sequence). The junction had 7 bases not matched to a gene; V was cut back by 4 bases and J by 2 bases. CDR3 sequence: CASSKSGQDNYGYTF. Here the CDR3 DNA reads TGTGCCAGTAGTAAATCCGGACAGGACAACTATGGCTACACCTTC.

This chain uses TRBV10-2 with TRBJ1-2, with D possibly being TRBD1 (5 bases). Per germline, CDR1 WSHSY and CDR2 SAAADI. V shed 7 bases and J shed 6 bases, with 18 bases lying between them. This CDR3 is built from 14 residues. CDR3 sequence: CASNKQGRNHGYTF. CDR3 DNA sequence: TGCGCCAGCAATAAGCAGGGTAGGAACCATGGCTACACCTTC.

This clonotype came up many times. This chain uses TRBV7-3 with TRBJ1-1; 8 positions match TRBD1. V was clipped by 5 bases and J by 6 bases; unmatched bases: 11. This CDR3 has 15 residues. Germline V gene data show CDR1 as SGHTA and CDR2 as FQGTGA. DNA for the CDR3: TGTGCCAGCAGCCCCAGGGCAGGGGGCATGGCTGAAGCTTTCTTT. Protein product: CASSPRAGGMAEAFF.

V is TRBV20-1 and J is TRBJ2-5; 9 nucleotides agree with TRBD2. The CDR3 covers 15 residues. Per germline, CDR1 DFQATT and CDR2 SNEGSKA (reference sequence). The V and J ends lost 0 bases and 4 bases, in that order; junction bases with no gene match: 6. CDR3 sequence (DNA): TGCAGTGCTAGAGATCGGCGGGGGGGAATAGAGACCCAGTACTTC. This translates into CSARDRRGGIETQYF.

This chain links TRBV12-3 or TRBV12-4 with TRBJ2-6; D call uncertain. Between the trimmed V and J ends, which lost 9 bases and 0 bases, there was a span of 15 bases. The CDR3 is 16 residues long. CDR3 region: CARGLNTASGANVLTF. The DNA for the CDR3 is TGTGCCAGGGGGTTAAATACAGCCTCTGGGGCCAACGTCCTGACTTTC.

A note on this clonotype: Just one base apart from a much larger clone, this may be a read error. The chain links TRBV20-1 to TRBJ1-1; D not resolved. V gave up 5 bases and J gave up 3 bases, with 13 bases separating them. Germline V gene lookup returns CDR1 DFQATT and CDR2 SNEGSKA (reference sequence). CDR3 length: 13 amino acids. CDR3 DNA: TGCAGTGCTCCGAGTGGGGTACACACTGAAGCTTTCTTT. Amino acids: CSAPSGVHTEAFF.

V usage is TRBV5-1 and J usage is TRBJ2-5, with no clear D. The CDR3 has 12 amino acids. CDR1 and CDR2 from the germline V gene are SGHRS and YFSETQ. V gave up 0 bases and J gave up 5 bases, with 5 bases separating them. The CDR3 DNA sequence: TGCGCCAGCAGCTTGGACGTGGAGACCCAGTACTTC. Translation: CASSLDVETQYF.

This clonotype has more than one count but fewer than ten. This chain joins TRBV19 and TRBJ1-5; D gene uncertain. The CDR3 runs to 14 residues. CDR1 is LNHDA, CDR2 SQIVND, per germline (reference sequence). Trimming took 3 bases from V and 3 from J, leaving 9 bases between them. The CDR3 loop reads CASSMRESNQPQHF. CDR3 nucleotide sequence: TGTGCCAGTAGTATGAGGGAGTCCAATCAGCCCCAGCATTTT.

The table lists this clonotype with many counts. The chain employs TRBV28 and TRBJ2-5, with D possibly matching TRBD2 (6 bases). This CDR3 has 14 residues. Germline V gene sequence: CDR1 MDHEN, CDR2 SYDVKM. The V and J ends lost 5 bases and 8 bases respectively, with 18 bases between them. CDR3 nucleotide sequence: TGTGCCAGCAGTCGGAATAGCCAGGCGGGAACCCAGTACTTC. Amino acids: CASSRNSQAGTQYF.

With respect to this clonotype: A much more abundant neighbour one base away suggests this may be a read error. J is TRBJ1-3 and V is TRBV6-1; D unclear. CDR1 is MNHNS and CDR2 is SASEGT in the germline V gene. CDR3 length equals 13 residues. The CDR3, as DNA: TGTGCCAGCAAGCAATTCTCTGGAAACGCCATATATTTT. Protein product: CASKQFSGNAIYF.

This clonotype turned up a few times. This sequence joins TRBV5-1 and TRBJ2-1, with 7 bases fitting TRBD2. This CDR3 comprises 15 residues. Germline V gene data show CDR1 as SGHRS and CDR2 as YFSETQ. V was clipped by 0 bases and J by 4 bases; unmatched bases: 4. CDR3 bases: TGCGCCAGCAGCTTGGTGCGGGAGAGATACAATGAGCAGTTCTTC. It yields the protein CASSLVRERYNEQFF.

This clonotype was picked up many times. The V call is TRBV7-9, the J call TRBJ1-1; 7 positions match TRBD1. CDR1 is SEHNR, CDR2 FQNEAQ, per germline (reference sequence). The trim removed 9 bases at V and 2 bases at J, leaving 9 bases unmatched. The CDR3 loop spans 14 amino acids. CDR3 sequence reads: CASAKGQQNTEAFF. CDR3 DNA: TGTGCCAGTGCCAAGGGACAGCAAAACACTGAAGCTTTCTTT.

This clonotype was seen at least ten times. The chain joins TRBV20-1 to TRBJ1-2, with 12 bases identical to TRBD1. Germline loops: CDR1 DFQATT, CDR2 SNEGSKA (reference sequence). The V and J ends lost 2 bases and 7 bases, in that order; junction bases with no gene match: 8. This CDR3 is built from 15 residues. CDR3 in amino acids: CSARSGTGGMGGYTF. The CDR3 DNA is TGCAGTGCTAGATCAGGGACAGGGGGCATGGGTGGCTACACCTTC.

This sequence joins TRBV12-5 and TRBJ1-2; D gene uncertain. Trimming left V 3 bases short and J 7 bases short, with 12 bases between. Germline CDR1 reads LGHNT; CDR2 reads FRNRAP. This CDR3 is 13 amino acids long. The chain's CDR3 is CASGLLAVGGYTF. For the CDR3, the DNA is TGTGCTAGTGGTTTATTGGCGGTAGGTGGCTACACCTTC.

The CDR3 reads CASNPGQVPYEQYF. The CDR3, as DNA: TGTGCCAGCAACCCAGGACAGGTCCCCTACGAGCAGTACTTC. The rearrangement joins TRBV7-9 to TRBJ2-7; 7 bases line up with TRBD1. The CDR3 consists of 14 residues. Germline V gene sequence: CDR1 SEHNR, CDR2 FQNEAQ (reference sequence). Trimming at V came to 7 bases and at J to 2 bases, leaving 8 bases not matched to a gene.